Detailed here is one T cell receptor beta chain. Antigen specificity is unknown. The data were obtained in a study of monozygotic twins with inflammatory bowel disease. The study's findings and limits: Different subtypes (of T cells) could not be told apart from one another. Comparison of concordant versus discordant twins revealed no difference in repertoire similarity, possibly due to limited power.

For every TCR library, roughly 3,600 ng of total RNA was used. TCRdb processed the 5' RACE reads again and assigns one entry to each CDR3 protein, with no DNA. In total, the table holds some 200,000 distinct CDR3 sequences. This receptor was identified in a human donor with ulcerative colitis or Crohn's disease, or a healthy co-twin of an affected twin (not recorded which). Sequencing was performed on blood.

CDR3 loop: CSVAYRGLVYEQYF. This chain joins TRBV29-1 and TRBJ2-7; TCRdb lists TRBD1, though no DNA is available to test this call. Germline assignment: CDR1 SQVTM and CDR2 ANQGSEA. The CDR3 is 14 amino acids.